This TCR beta chain originates from a study of T cells after posttransplantation cyclophosphamide. Study observations and caveats: Donor-recipient repertoire similarity was low at 1-2 months, rising over year one. TRB overlap between skin or GI tissue T cells and blood was limited. TRB clonality was highly associated with recipient CMV seropositivity and reactivation.

There are 13 residues in the CDR3. Germline-derived CDR1 and CDR2 are SGHRS and YFSETQ. V lost 1 base to trimming and J lost 6 bases, with 11 bases between them. The data were produced by immunoSEQ multiplex PCR, yet TCRdb's version contains in-frame clones alone and is incomplete. The data contain tens of thousands of clones, around 83% of them singletons. As concerns this clone: The target antigen is unknown.

The receptor was isolated from a man aged 25-45 years with a blood cancer, CMV-positive, and with a related stem cell donor. The V and J genes are TRBV5-1 and TRBJ2-7; D may be TRBD1 (6 bases). Sequences were obtained from PBMCs. The CDR3 DNA reads TGCGCCAGCAGCTTGCGACAGGCAGCCGAGCAGTACTTC. Translation: CASSLRQAAEQYF.